Below, one T cell receptor (beta chain) is given with its context. Its antigen is still unknown. The sample originates from a study of cytomegalovirus exposure and HLA in healthy donors. The PCR was carried out with 60 Vbeta primers and 13 Jbeta primers. Measured with immunoSEQ multiplex PCR; TCRdb has only the in-frame clones, and not every one. Seen here are 180,000 or so clones, roughly 90% observed once, and the top ten hold approximately 0.31%. Study outcomes and limitations: The study found most TCR sequences rare, yet found some public TCRs in many donors.

The sample consisted of PBMCs. This sequence originates from a woman in her thirties in good health and CMV-seronegative.

The CDR3 DNA reads TGTGCCAGCAGCTTGTGGGGCGGGGCTGTGGGCACAGATACGCAGTATTTT. Residues: CASSLWGGAVGTDTQYF. The chain combines TRBV5-8 with TRBJ2-3, with TRBD2 as a possible D gene (6 bases). Germline lookup yields CDR1 SGHTS and CDR2 YDEGEE. The CDR3 contains 17 residues. V shed 1 base and J shed 1 base, with 16 bases lying between them. Supplemented by reference TRBV5-8 and TRBJ2-3, the full variable domain reads EAGVTQSPTHLIKTRGQQATLRCSPISGHTSVYWYQQALGLGLQFLLWYDEGEERNRGNFPPRFSGRQFPNYSSELNVNALELEDSALYLCASSLWGGAVGTDTQYFGPGTRLTVL.